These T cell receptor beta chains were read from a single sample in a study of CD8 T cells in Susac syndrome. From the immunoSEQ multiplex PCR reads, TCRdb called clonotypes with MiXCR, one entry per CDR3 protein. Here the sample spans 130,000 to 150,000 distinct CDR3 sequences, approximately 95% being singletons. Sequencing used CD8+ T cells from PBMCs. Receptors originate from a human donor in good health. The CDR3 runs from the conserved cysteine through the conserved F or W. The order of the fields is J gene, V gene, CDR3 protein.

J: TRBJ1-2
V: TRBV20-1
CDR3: CSAGANYGYTF

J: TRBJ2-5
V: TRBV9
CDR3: CASSVGGQETQYF

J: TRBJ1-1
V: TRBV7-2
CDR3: CASSLNPGQINTEAFF

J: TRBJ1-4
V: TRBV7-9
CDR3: CASGPLGDTDEKLFF

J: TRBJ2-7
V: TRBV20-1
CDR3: CSARPTQGYEQYF

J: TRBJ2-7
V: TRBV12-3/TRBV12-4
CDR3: CASRGDDTYEQYF

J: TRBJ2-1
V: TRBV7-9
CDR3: CASSLEPGDEQFF

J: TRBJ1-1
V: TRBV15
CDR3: CATSRWTENTEAFF

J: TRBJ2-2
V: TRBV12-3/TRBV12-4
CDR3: CASSLRQGITGELFF

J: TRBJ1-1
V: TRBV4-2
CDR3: CASSAQMNTEAFF

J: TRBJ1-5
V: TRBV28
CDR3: CASSFSGGGQPQHF

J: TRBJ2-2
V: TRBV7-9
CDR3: CASSLETPTFGELFF

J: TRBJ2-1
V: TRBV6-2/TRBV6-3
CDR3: CASSYGRVEQFF

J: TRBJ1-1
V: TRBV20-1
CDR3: CSASPLTMNTEAFF

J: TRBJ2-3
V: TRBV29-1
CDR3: CTYLMESTDTQYF

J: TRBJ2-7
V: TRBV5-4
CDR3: CATSGGLEQYF

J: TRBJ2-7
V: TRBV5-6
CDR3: CASSLLDTTYEQYF

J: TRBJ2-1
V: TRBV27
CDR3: CASSGTSGRAGNEQFF